Listed here is a single T cell receptor (beta chain). TCRdb's copy holds only in-frame clones and misses some; the assay was immunoSEQ multiplex PCR. This table holds 150,000 to 200,000 clones, about nine tenths found once. This record belongs to a study of blood T cell repertoires in COVID-19. About the research overall: Italy, Spain and the United States were the sources of the convalescent and acute COVID-19 samples. From T cells, B-cell-depleted T cells, or PBMCs came the material, which was cDNA or gDNA.

This receptor was taken from a man between 65 and 85 years old with active or convalescent COVID-19. The sample comprised peripheral blood.

CDR3 sequence (DNA): TGTGCCAGCAGCCAATCTCCCGTGGTAGCGGGAGGAGGGGAGCAGTACTTC. This encodes CASSQSPVVAGGGEQYF. V usage is TRBV3-1 (or the pseudogene TRBV3-2) and J usage is TRBJ2-7; the match to TRBD2 covers 10 bases. This CDR3 is 17 amino acids long. J lost 7 bases, V lost 2 bases, and 14 bases had no gene match. In germline, CDR1 is LGHDT, CDR2 YNNKEL (reference sequence).